Following are 23 T cell receptor beta chains from one sample sequenced in a study of T cells after posttransplantation cyclophosphamide. Clones were read by immunoSEQ multiplex PCR, and TCRdb kept only the in-frame ones, dropping some. The sample carries tens of thousands of clones, 98% recorded once. The naive gate required viable CD3+CD4+ or CD3+CD8+ cells with CCR7+CD45RA+CD45RO-CD95-CD27+CD28+ phenotype. Sequencing was carried out using naive CD4+ T cells sorted from PBMCs. The receptors come from a middle-aged man in good health, CMV-negative, and a related stem cell transplant donor.

This sequence joins TRBV7-2 and TRBJ2-5, with TRBD2 matching over 14 bases. With the DNA end fitting TRBJ2-7 better, the J assignment may be wrong. Germline CDR1 reads SGHTA; CDR2 reads FQGNSA. The CDR3 is made up of 16 amino acids. The CDR3 DNA sequence: TGTGCCAGCAGCCGGACTAGCGGGAGGACCTCCTACGAGCAGTACTTC. Its translation is CASSRTSGRTSYEQYF.

The chain uses TRBV7-9 and TRBJ2-7, with D maybe TRBD2 (5 bases). CDR3 length: 14 amino acids. CDR1 SEHNR and CDR2 FQNEAQ come from the germline V gene (reference sequence). Trimming shortened V by 2 bases and J by 2 bases, and 10 bases separated the two germline ends. DNA of the CDR3: TGTGCCAGCAGCTTAACCGGGAAAACCTACGAGCAGTACTTC. This sequence encodes CASSLTGKTYEQYF.

This clone has a single count. Germline is not matched at one junction end, which may reflect a read error. This rearrangement joins TRBV5-1 to TRBJ2-7, with D perhaps given as TRBD1 or TRBD2 (5 bases each). Germline V lookup: CDR1 SGHRS, CDR2 YFSETQ. This CDR3 is 16 amino acids long. CDR3 residues: CVSSLGERSYSGEQYF. DNA of the CDR3: TGCGTCAGCAGCTTGGGGGAGAGGTCTTATTCGGGAGAGCAGTACTTC. Full variable domain (outside the CDR3, taken from reference TRBV5-1 and TRBJ2-7): KAGVTQTPRYLIKTRGQQVTLSCSPISGHRSVSWYQQTPGQGLQFLFEYFSETQRNKGNFPGRFSGRQFSNSRSEMNVSTLELGDSALYLCVSSLGERSYSGEQYFGPGTRLTVT.

V and J are TRBV7-9 and TRBJ2-1, with TRBD2 identical over 9 bases. The trim removed 3 bases at V and 0 bases at J, leaving 3 bases unmatched. The CDR3 length is 16 residues. Germline CDR1 and CDR2: SEHNR and FQNEAQ (reference sequence). CDR3 residues: CASSFALAGSYNEQFF. The CDR3 DNA reads TGTGCCAGCAGCTTTGCACTAGCGGGCTCCTACAATGAGCAGTTCTTC.

This sequence joins TRBV28 and TRBJ1-2; 8 nucleotides agree with TRBD1. CDR3 length: 14 residues. J gave up 3 bases and V 6 bases, and 6 bases lay outside the gene matches. Germline V gives CDR1 MDHEN, CDR2 SYDVKM. CDR3 coding DNA: TGTGCCAGCAGCTCCAGGGGGCGCGACTATGGCTACACCTTC. Translated, it gives CASSSRGRDYGYTF.

V and J are TRBV7-3 and TRBJ2-6; TRBD1 might be the D (5 bases). Trimming took off 5 bases at V and 0 bases at J, with 8 bases between the two ends. The CDR3 sequence is 15 residues long. The germline V gene encodes CDR1 SGHTA and CDR2 FQGTGA. CDR3 residues: CASSTTVSGANVLTF. Written as DNA, the CDR3 is TGTGCCAGCAGCACGACAGTCTCTGGGGCCAACGTCCTGACTTTC.

V usage is TRBV5-1 and J usage is TRBJ2-7; 12 bases fit TRBD1. The germline gives CDR1 SGHRS, CDR2 YFSETQ. The CDR3 has 15 amino acids. V trimming: 3 bases; J trimming: 5 bases; junction bases outside the gene matches: 6. The CDR3 region has the DNA TGCGCCAGCAGCTCCTGGGACAGGGGGCTCGACGAGCAGTACTTC. Translation gives CASSSWDRGLDEQYF.

The chain combines TRBV9 with TRBJ2-5; 8 bases map to TRBD2. Per germline, CDR1 SGDLS and CDR2 YYNGEE. Trimming took 0 bases from V and 4 from J; bases not matched to a gene: 8. This CDR3 spans 16 amino acids. The CDR3 loop reads CASSVGPAGVGETQYF. As DNA, the CDR3 is TGTGCCAGCAGCGTAGGCCCAGCGGGAGTAGGAGAGACCCAGTACTTC.

This clone showed up just once. The V gene is TRBV15, the J gene TRBJ2-7; D is perhaps TRBD2 (5 bases). The CDR3 has 17 amino acids. Germline-derived CDR1 and CDR2 are LNHNV and YYDKDF (reference sequence). V shed 0 bases and J shed 1 base, with 16 bases lying between them. CDR3 coding DNA: TGTGCCACCAGCAGAGATCATGGGAGTCTTCTGTCCTACGAGCAGTACTTC. Its translation: CATSRDHGSLLSYEQYF.

V is TRBV7-6 and J is TRBJ2-2, with 11 nucleotides matching TRBD2. The CDR3 length is 16 residues. Trimming at V came to 4 bases and at J to 6 bases, leaving 7 bases not matched to a gene. The germline gives CDR1 SGHVS, CDR2 FNYEAQ. The CDR3: CASSSLAGGPSGELFF. In DNA form, the CDR3 reads TGTGCCAGCAGCTCGTTAGCGGGAGGGCCCTCCGGGGAGCTGTTTTTT.

The chain recombines TRBV29-1 with TRBJ1-2, with a weak D call TRBD1 (6 bases). CDR1 SQVTM and CDR2 ANQGSEA come from the germline V gene. Trimming pared 4 bases from V and 4 bases from J, leaving 19 bases between. The CDR3 runs 15 residues. The CDR3: CSVARSRTATYGYTF. The DNA of the CDR3 is TGCAGCGTTGCCCGGTCGAGGACAGCGACCTATGGCTACACCTTC.

CDR3 nucleotides: TGTGCCAGCAGCTCAACTTATGAGACCCAGTACTTC. Translated, it gives CASSSTYETQYF. The chain carries TRBV7-9 and TRBJ2-5; D call uncertain. The V end was cut by 4 bases, the J end by 5 bases, with 8 bases between. The CDR3 contains 12 residues. The germline gives CDR1 SEHNR, CDR2 FQNEAQ (reference sequence).

CDR3 in amino acids: CASSATWRTYSGNTIYF. As DNA, the CDR3 is TGTGCCAGTAGTGCGACATGGAGGACTTACTCTGGAAACACCATATATTTT. This sequence joins TRBV19 and TRBJ1-3; D not certain. The CDR3 length is 17 residues. Trimming cost V 5 bases and J 0 bases, with 17 bases left between them. Germline lookup yields CDR1 LNHDA and CDR2 SQIVND (reference sequence).

This chain links TRBV10-3 with TRBJ2-1, with 8 positions matching TRBD2. The CDR3 spans 16 residues. CDR1 and CDR2 (germline): ENHRY, SYGVKD. V was pared by 2 bases and J by 7 bases, with 10 bases of the junction left unmatched. The CDR3 DNA reads as TGTGCCATCAGTGAGCCTGGACGGGAGGGCCTGAATGAGCAGTTCTTC. Translating gives CAISEPGREGLNEQFF.

The CDR3 coding sequence is TGTGCCAGCAGCTTGTTCGGGGGGCAAGAGACCCAGTACTTC. It codes for CASSLFGGQETQYF. V gene TRBV11-2 combines with J gene TRBJ2-5; 7 bases match TRBD2. CDR3 length equals 14 residues. The ends lost 3 bases at V and 2 bases at J; junction bases unmatched: 3. The germline V gene encodes CDR1 SGHAT and CDR2 FQNNGV. Filled out from reference TRBV11-2 and TRBJ2-5, the complete variable domain reads EAGVAQSPRYKIIEKRQSVAFWCNPISGHATLYWYQQILGQGPKLLIQFQNNGVVDDSQLPKDRFSAERLKGVDSTLKIQPAKLEDSAVYLCASSLFGGQETQYFGPGTRLLVL.

V and J are TRBV28 and TRBJ1-2; 8 bases match TRBD1. Germline CDR1 is MDHEN and CDR2 is SYDVKM. The CDR3 length is 14 residues. The ends lost 5 bases at V and 7 bases at J; junction bases unmatched: 9. CDR3 protein: CASSPDQGARGYTF. Written as DNA, the CDR3 is TGTGCCAGCAGTCCCGACCAGGGGGCGCGTGGCTACACCTTC.

The chain has TRBV19 and TRBJ1-1, with D maybe TRBD1 (6 bases). The CDR3 is 17 residues long. From germline, CDR1 is LNHDA and CDR2 SQIVND (reference sequence). Trimming took 1 base from V and 1 from J, leaving 16 bases between them. CDR3: CASSIGTARQANTEAFF. The CDR3 DNA reads as TGTGCCAGTAGTATAGGAACTGCCAGACAGGCGAACACTGAAGCTTTCTTT.

DNA of the CDR3: TGTGCCAGCACCTCTCTAGCGGGAGCTTACAATGAGCAGTTCTTC. Its protein product is CASTSLAGAYNEQFF. The chain uses TRBV6-1 and TRBJ2-1; 10 bases align to TRBD2. Germline CDR1 is MNHNS and CDR2 is SASEGT. This CDR3 has 15 residues. The V segment lost 7 bases and the J segment 4 bases; nucleotides outside the gene matches: 7.

This chain links TRBV6-1 with TRBJ2-5; TRBD1 matches 12 bases. V was clipped by 7 bases and J by 5 bases; unmatched bases: 5. The CDR3 runs 14 residues. Per germline, CDR1 MNHNS and CDR2 SASEGT. CDR3 loop: CASNRDRGQETQYF. CDR3 sequence (DNA): TGTGCCAGCAATCGGGACAGGGGGCAGGAGACCCAGTACTTC.

This chain links TRBV30 with TRBJ1-1; 10 bases are shared with TRBD1. The CDR3 length is 15 residues. Germline-derived CDR1 and CDR2 are GTSNPN and SVGIG (reference sequence). With 1 base clipped from V and 0 bases from J, the junction kept 2 bases outside the gene matches. The CDR3 reads CAWSGQGALNTEAFF. CDR3 DNA sequence: TGTGCCTGGAGTGGACAGGGGGCCCTGAACACTGAAGCTTTCTTT.

The V call is TRBV5-6, the J call TRBJ1-5; D possibly corresponds to TRBD1 (5 bases). The CDR3 runs 15 residues. Germline CDR1 is SGHDT and CDR2 is YYEEEE. V lost 0 bases to trimming and J lost 4 bases, with 11 bases between them. Written as DNA, the CDR3 is TGTGCCAGCAGCTTGGTTGGGGCGCCGAATCAGCCCCAGCATTTT. It encodes CASSLVGAPNQPQHF.

The V and J genes are TRBV5-4 and TRBJ2-1, with D possibly matching TRBD2 (6 bases). Trimming pared 0 bases from V and 5 bases from J, leaving 9 bases between. This CDR3 has 14 residues. Germline CDR1 SGHNT, CDR2 YYREEE (reference sequence). CDR3 DNA sequence: TGTGCCAGCAGCTTGGAACTAGCCAACAATGAGCAGTTCTTC. The encoded protein is CASSLELANNEQFF. Supplemented by reference TRBV5-4 and TRBJ2-1, the full variable domain reads ETGVTQSPTHLIKTRGQQVTLRCSSQSGHNTVSWYQQALGQGPQFIFQYYREEENGRGNFPPRFSGLQFPNYSSELNVNALELDDSALYLCASSLELANNEQFFGPGTRLTVL.

The genes are TRBV19 and TRBJ1-4; 9 bases are shared with TRBD1. Germline values: CDR1 LNHDA, CDR2 SQIVND (reference sequence). The CDR3 is 15 residues long. J gave up 7 bases and V 1 base, and 4 bases lay outside the gene matches. CDR3 protein: CASSIAGTGIEKLFF. The CDR3 DNA reads TGTGCCAGTAGTATAGCCGGGACAGGGATTGAAAAACTGTTTTTT.